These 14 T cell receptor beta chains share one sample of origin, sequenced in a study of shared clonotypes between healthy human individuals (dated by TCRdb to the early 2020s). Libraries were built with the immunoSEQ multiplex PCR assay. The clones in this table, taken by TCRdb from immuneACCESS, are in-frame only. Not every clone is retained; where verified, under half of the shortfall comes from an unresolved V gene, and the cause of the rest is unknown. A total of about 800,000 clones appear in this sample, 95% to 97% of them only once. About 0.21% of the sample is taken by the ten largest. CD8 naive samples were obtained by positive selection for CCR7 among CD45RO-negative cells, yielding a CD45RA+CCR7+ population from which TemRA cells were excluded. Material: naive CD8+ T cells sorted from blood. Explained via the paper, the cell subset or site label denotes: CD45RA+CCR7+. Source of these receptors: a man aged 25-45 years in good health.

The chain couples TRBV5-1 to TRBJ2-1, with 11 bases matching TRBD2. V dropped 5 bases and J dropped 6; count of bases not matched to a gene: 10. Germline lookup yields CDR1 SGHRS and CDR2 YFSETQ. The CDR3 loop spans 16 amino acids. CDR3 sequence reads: CASSKGLAEDFNEQFF. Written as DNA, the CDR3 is TGCGCCAGCAGTAAGGGACTAGCGGAAGATTTCAATGAGCAGTTCTTC. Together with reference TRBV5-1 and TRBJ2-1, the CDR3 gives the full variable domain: KAGVTQTPRYLIKTRGQQVTLSCSPISGHRSVSWYQQTPGQGLQFLFEYFSETQRNKGNFPGRFSGRQFSNSRSEMNVSTLELGDSALYLCASSKGLAEDFNEQFFGPGTRLTVL.

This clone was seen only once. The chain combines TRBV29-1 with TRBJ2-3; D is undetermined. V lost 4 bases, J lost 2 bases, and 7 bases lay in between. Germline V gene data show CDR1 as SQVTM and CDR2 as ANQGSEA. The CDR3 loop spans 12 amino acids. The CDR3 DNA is TGCAGCGTTGTTCATTACACAGATACGCAGTATTTT. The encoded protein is CSVVHYTDTQYF.

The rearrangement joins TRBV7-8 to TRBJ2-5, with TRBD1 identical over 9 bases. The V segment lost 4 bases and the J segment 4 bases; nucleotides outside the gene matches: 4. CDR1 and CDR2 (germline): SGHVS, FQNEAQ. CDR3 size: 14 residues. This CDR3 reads CASSSGTGLETQYF. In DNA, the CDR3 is TGTGCCAGCAGCTCGGGGACAGGGCTAGAGACCCAGTACTTC.

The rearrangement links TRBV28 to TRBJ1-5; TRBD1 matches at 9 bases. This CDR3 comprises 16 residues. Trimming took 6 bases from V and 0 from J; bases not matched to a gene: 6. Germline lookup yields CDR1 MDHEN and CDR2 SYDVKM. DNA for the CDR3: TGTGCCAGCAGCACGGGACAGGGCTATAGCAATCAGCCCCAGCATTTT. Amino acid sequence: CASSTGQGYSNQPQHF.

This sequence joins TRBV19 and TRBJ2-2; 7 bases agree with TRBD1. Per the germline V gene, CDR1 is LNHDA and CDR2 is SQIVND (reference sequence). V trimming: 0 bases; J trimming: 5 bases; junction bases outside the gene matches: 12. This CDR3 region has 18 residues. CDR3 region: CASSIDGSGDSLTGELFF. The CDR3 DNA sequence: TGTGCCAGTAGTATAGATGGGTCCGGGGACAGCCTAACCGGGGAGCTGTTTTTT. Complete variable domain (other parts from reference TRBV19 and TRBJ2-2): DGGITQSPKYLFRKEGQNVTLSCEQNLNHDAMYWYRQDPGQGLRLIYYSQIVNDFQKGDIAEGYSVSREKKESFPLTVTSAQKNPTAFYLCASSIDGSGDSLTGELFFGEGSRLTVL.

This chain's CDR3 is CASSLVLAGGSDTQYF. CDR3 sequence (DNA): TGTGCCAGCAGCTTGGTATTAGCGGGAGGATCAGATACGCAGTATTTT. The rearrangement joins TRBV5-4 to TRBJ2-3; 10 bases are shared with TRBD2. With 0 bases clipped from V and 4 bases from J, the junction kept 5 bases outside the gene matches. Germline V gene data show CDR1 as SGHNT and CDR2 as YYREEE (reference sequence). CDR3 length: 16 residues.

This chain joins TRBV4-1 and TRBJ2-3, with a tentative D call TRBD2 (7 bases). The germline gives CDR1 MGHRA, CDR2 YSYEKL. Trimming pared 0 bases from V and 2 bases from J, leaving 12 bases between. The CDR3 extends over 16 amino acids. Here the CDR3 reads CASSQEGGGLTDTQYF. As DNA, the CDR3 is TGCGCCAGCAGCCAAGAAGGGGGGGGCCTCACAGATACGCAGTATTTT.

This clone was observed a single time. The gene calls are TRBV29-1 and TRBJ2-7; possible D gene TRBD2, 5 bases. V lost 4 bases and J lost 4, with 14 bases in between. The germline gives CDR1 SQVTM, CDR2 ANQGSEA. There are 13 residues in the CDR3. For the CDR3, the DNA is TGCAGCGTTGGTAGTCCGGGGATTTACGAGCAGTACTTC. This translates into CSVGSPGIYEQYF.

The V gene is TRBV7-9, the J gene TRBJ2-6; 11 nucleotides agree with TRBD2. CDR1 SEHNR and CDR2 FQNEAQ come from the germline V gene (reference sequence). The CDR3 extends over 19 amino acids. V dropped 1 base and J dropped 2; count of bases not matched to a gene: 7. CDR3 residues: CASSLEGLAGPAGANVLTF. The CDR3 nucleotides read TGTGCCAGCAGCTTAGAAGGACTAGCGGGTCCTGCTGGGGCCAACGTCCTGACTTTC.

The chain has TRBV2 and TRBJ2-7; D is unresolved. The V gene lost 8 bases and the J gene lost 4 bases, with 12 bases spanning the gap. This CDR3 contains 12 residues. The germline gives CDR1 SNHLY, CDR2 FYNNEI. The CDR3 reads CASPRSPYEQYF. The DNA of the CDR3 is TGTGCCAGCCCCAGGAGCCCTTACGAGCAGTACTTC.

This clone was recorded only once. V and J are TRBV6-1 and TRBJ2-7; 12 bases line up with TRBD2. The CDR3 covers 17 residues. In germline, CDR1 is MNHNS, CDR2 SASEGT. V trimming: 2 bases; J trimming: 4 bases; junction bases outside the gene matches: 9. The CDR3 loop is CASSERGTSGRLYEQYF. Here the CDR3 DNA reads TGTGCCAGCAGTGAAAGGGGAACTAGCGGGAGGCTGTACGAGCAGTACTTC.

The chain's CDR3 is CASSLSGSLAKNIQYF. Written as DNA, the CDR3 is TGTGCCAGCTCCCTATCCGGGTCCCTAGCCAAAAACATTCAGTACTTC. J is TRBJ2-4 and V is TRBV27; no clear D. CDR1 is MNHEY, CDR2 SMNVEV, per germline (reference sequence). Trimming took 8 bases from V and 0 from J, leaving 17 bases between them. The CDR3 is made up of 16 amino acids.

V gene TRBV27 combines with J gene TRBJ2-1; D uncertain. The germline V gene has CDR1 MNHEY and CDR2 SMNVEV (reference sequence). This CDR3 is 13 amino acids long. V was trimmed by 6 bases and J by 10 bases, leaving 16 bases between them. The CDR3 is CASRAVGPWEQFF. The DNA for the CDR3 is TGTGCCAGCAGAGCCGTCGGTCCCTGGGAGCAGTTCTTC.

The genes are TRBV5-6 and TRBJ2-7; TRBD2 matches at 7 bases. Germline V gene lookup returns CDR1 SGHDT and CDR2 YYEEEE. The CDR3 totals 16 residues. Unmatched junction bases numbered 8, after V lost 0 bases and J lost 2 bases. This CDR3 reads CASSLVGEGPPYEQYF. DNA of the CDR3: TGTGCCAGCAGCTTGGTGGGGGAGGGACCCCCCTACGAGCAGTACTTC. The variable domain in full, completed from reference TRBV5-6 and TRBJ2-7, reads DAGVTQSPTHLIKTRGQQVTLRCSPKSGHDTVSWYQQALGQGPQFIFQYYEEEERQRGNFPDRFSGHQFPNYSSELNVNALLLGDSALYLCASSLVGEGPPYEQYFGPGTRLTVT.